Listed below are T cell receptor beta chains from one sample, sequenced in a study of blood T cell repertoires in COVID-19. Data came from immunoSEQ multiplex PCR; TCRdb stores just in-frame clones and leaves some out. The sample carries more than 110,000 clones, 70% to 80% recorded once. Sequenced material: peripheral blood. These receptors were collected from a woman of 80 years or more with active or convalescent COVID-19. The CDR3 runs from the conserved cysteine through the conserved F or W. A D gene is named only where the DNA matches it firmly. Rows give clone size only sometimes, using once, few, many, or a class for an expanded clone.

>NA|NA|TRBJ1-5|TRBV18
CASSSRGGPQHF
TGTGCCAGCTCATCCCGCGGGGGGCCCCAGCATTTT
>NA|NA|TRBJ1-3|TRBV6-5
CASSQGNTIYF
TGTGCCAGCAGTCAGGGAAACACCATATATTTT
>NA|NA|TRBJ1-4|TRBV4-3
CASSETTATNEKLFF
TGCGCCAGCAGTGAAACCACAGCAACTAATGAAAAACTGTTTTTT
>TRBD2|NA|TRBJ2-2|TRBV11-2
CASSLVRGALTGELFF
TGTGCCAGCAGCCTGGTGCGGGGGGCTCTAACCGGGGAGCTGTTTTTT
>TRBD1|NA|TRBJ1-3|TRBV28
CASSETGGRGNTIYF
TGTGCCAGCAGTGAAACAGGGGGCAGGGGAAACACCATATATTTT
>TRBD1|NA|TRBJ1-5|TRBV6-2/TRBV6-3
CASSNQGAGDQPQHF
TGTGCCAGCAGTAACCAGGGGGCAGGTGATCAGCCCCAGCATTTT
>TRBD1|few|TRBJ1-1|TRBV11-2
CASSYGQGNTEAFF
TGTGCCAGCAGCTACGGACAGGGAAACACTGAAGCTTTCTTT
>NA|NA|TRBJ2-7|TRBV9
CASSAEHSLSYEQYF
TGTGCCAGCAGCGCAGAACACAGTTTATCCTACGAGCAGTACTTC
>NA|NA|TRBJ2-3|TRBV28
CASSPTGITDTQYF
TGTGCCAGCAGTCCCACAGGGATTACAGATACGCAGTATTTT
>NA|few|TRBJ1-3|TRBV7-2
CASSSDRSSGNTIYF
TGTGCCAGCAGCTCGGATCGGAGCTCTGGAAACACCATATATTTT
>TRBD1|NA|TRBJ1-4|TRBV24-1
CATRGTQPGQSNEKLFF
TGTGCCACCAGGGGCACCCAACCGGGACAGTCTAATGAAAAACTGTTTTTT
>TRBD1|NA|TRBJ1-1|TRBV3-1/TRBV3-2
CASSQGQGGNTEAFF
TGTGCCAGCAGCCAAGGACAGGGGGGGAACACTGAAGCTTTCTTT
>NA|NA|TRBJ2-1|TRBV5-1
CASSQSRYEQFF
TGCGCCAGCAGCCAGTCTAGGTATGAGCAGTTCTTC
>NA|NA|TRBJ1-4|TRBV5-4
CASSLGAGQNEKLFF
TGTGCCAGCAGCTTGGGGGCAGGGCAAAATGAAAAACTGTTTTTT
>NA|NA|TRBJ1-4|TRBV11-2
CASSPSRGSNEKLFF
TGTGCCAGCAGCCCCAGCCGAGGGTCTAATGAAAAACTGTTTTTT
>NA|once|TRBJ1-4|TRBV6-8
CASSYPPVYEKLFF
TGTGCCAGCAGTTATCCCCCAGTCTATGAAAAACTGTTTTTT
>NA|NA|TRBJ2-1|TRBV7-3
CASSLQQQTDEQFF
TGTGCCAGCAGCTTACAACAGCAGACAGATGAGCAGTTCTTC
>NA|few|TRBJ1-2|TRBV20-1
CSARDLDGYTF
TGCAGTGCTAGAGATCTCGATGGCTACACCTTC
>TRBD1|NA|TRBJ2-7|TRBV7-9
CASSLAGQGSEQYF
TGTGCCAGCAGCTTAGCAGGACAGGGTTCCGAGCAGTACTTC
>TRBD1|NA|TRBJ1-6|TRBV6-1
CASSEAGQGANNSPLHF
TGTGCCAGCAGTGAAGCGGGACAGGGGGCCAATAATTCACCCCTCCACTTT
>NA|NA|TRBJ2-3|TRBV15
CATNKDRRTDTQYF
TGTGCCACCAACAAGGACAGAAGGACAGATACGCAGTATTTT
>TRBD1|NA|TRBJ1-6|TRBV19
CASEAGTGASPLHF
TGTGCCAGCGAAGCCGGGACAGGGGCGTCACCCCTCCACTTT
>NA|NA|TRBJ1-5|TRBV7-8
CASSSEQGDQPQHF
TGTGCCAGCAGCTCGGAACAGGGTGATCAGCCCCAGCATTTT
>TRBD1|NA|TRBJ1-5|TRBV2
CASSEARGQGALSQPQHF
TGTGCCAGCAGTGAAGCGCGGGGACAGGGGGCGCTTAGTCAGCCCCAGCATTTT
>TRBD1|NA|TRBJ1-2|TRBV9
CASSVGGTGGITYGYTF
TGTGCCAGCAGCGTAGGAGGGACAGGGGGTATTACCTATGGCTACACCTTC
>NA|NA|TRBJ2-1|TRBV7-9
CASSLRPGHQEKTYNEQFF
TGTGCCAGCAGCTTACGGCCGGGACACCAAGAGAAAACCTACAATGAGCAGTTCTTC
>NA|NA|TRBJ1-5|TRBV7-9
CASSLGQAGDQPQHF
TGTGCCAGCAGCTTAGGGCAGGCAGGCGATCAGCCCCAGCATTTT
>TRBD1|NA|TRBJ1-2|TRBV28
CASRQTGVGGYTF
TGTGCCAGCAGGCAGACAGGGGTTGGTGGCTACACCTTC
>NA|few|TRBJ2-1|TRBV6-1
CASSEGRGGEQFF
TGTGCCAGCAGTGAGGGCAGGGGTGGTGAGCAGTTCTTC
>NA|NA|TRBJ2-1|TRBV7-8
CASSSWGRGQFF
TGTGCCAGCAGCTCCTGGGGGCGCGGTCAGTTCTTC
>NA|NA|TRBJ2-1|TRBV25-1
CASSEWRGGGDNEQFF
TGTGCCAGCAGTGAATGGAGGGGTGGGGGAGACAATGAGCAGTTCTTC
>TRBD2|NA|TRBJ2-7|TRBV6-2/TRBV6-3
CASSRTSGGSPSYEQYF
TGTGCCAGCAGTCGGACTAGCGGGGGGTCGCCCTCCTACGAGCAGTACTTC
>NA|few|TRBJ1-6|TRBV6-2/TRBV6-3
CASSYDRNSPLHF
TGTGCCAGCAGTTACGACAGAAATTCACCCCTCCACTTT
>TRBD1|NA|TRBJ1-1|TRBV6-5
CASSRGTVTEAFF
TGTGCCAGCAGTAGGGGGACAGTAACTGAAGCTTTCTTT
>TRBD1|few|TRBJ1-5|TRBV6-2/TRBV6-3
CASSRDSINQPQHF
TGTGCCAGCAGCCGGGACAGTATCAATCAGCCCCAGCATTTT
>NA|NA|TRBJ1-4|TRBV5-8
CASSLGQFATNEKLFF
TGTGCCAGCAGCTTGGGACAGTTTGCAACTAATGAAAAACTGTTTTTT
>NA|NA|TRBJ1-1|TRBV19
CASSPRQSPRTEAFF
TGTGCCAGTAGTCCGCGACAGTCACCCCGCACTGAAGCTTTCTTT
>NA|NA|TRBJ2-3|TRBV7-2
CASSLMVSGSDTQYF
TGTGCCAGCAGCTTAATGGTGTCGGGGTCAGATACGCAGTATTTT
>NA|NA|TRBJ1-3|TRBV5-1
CASTTSTSEGNTIYF
TGCGCCAGCACAACTTCAACCTCTGAGGGAAACACCATATATTTT
>NA|few|TRBJ1-2|TRBV6-5
CASSNRDTNYGYTF
TGTGCCAGCAGTAACCGGGACACTAACTATGGCTACACCTTC
>TRBD2|NA|TRBJ2-2|TRBV4-3
CASSQATSGRNTGELFF
TGCGCCAGCAGCCAAGCGACTAGCGGGAGGAACACCGGGGAGCTGTTTTTT
>NA|few|TRBJ1-1|TRBV3-1/TRBV3-2
CASSQEGGYENTEAFF
TGTGCCAGCAGCCAAGAGGGGGGTTATGAGAACACTGAAGCTTTCTTT
>NA|NA|TRBJ1-1|TRBV7-2
CASSLDRFEAFF
TGTGCCAGCAGCTTAGACAGATTTGAAGCTTTCTTT
>TRBD2|NA|TRBJ2-1|TRBV9
CASSVFSGLAGSYNEQFF
TGTGCCAGCAGCGTATTTTCGGGGCTAGCGGGGTCCTACAATGAGCAGTTCTTC
>TRBD1|once|TRBJ1-1|TRBV9
CASSVAPADRVATTEAFF
TGTGCCAGCAGCGTAGCTCCGGCGGACAGGGTGGCGACGACTGAAGCTTTCTTT
>TRBD2|NA|TRBJ2-7|TRBV10-2
CASSELAGFPDEQYF
TGCGCCAGCAGTGAACTAGCGGGGTTTCCCGACGAGCAGTACTTC
>TRBD2|NA|TRBJ2-1|TRBV19
CASNQGPGGPDEQFF
TGTGCCAGTAACCAAGGACCGGGGGGGCCGGATGAGCAGTTCTTC
>NA|NA|TRBJ2-7|TRBV6-5
CASSPRDSSYEQYF
TGTGCCAGCAGTCCGCGGGACAGCTCCTACGAGCAGTACTTC
>NA|NA|TRBJ1-3|TRBV29-1
CSVVGLFSSGNTIYF
TGCAGCGTTGTTGGGCTTTTTAGCTCTGGAAACACCATATATTTT
>TRBD2|once|TRBJ2-4|TRBV5-6
CASSKRAGVESKNIQYF
TGTGCCAGCAGCAAAAGAGCGGGGGTAGAATCCAAAAACATTCAGTACTTC
>NA|NA|TRBJ2-5|TRBV5-1
CASSLKNTETQYF
TGCGCCAGCAGCTTGAAAAACACAGAGACCCAGTACTTC